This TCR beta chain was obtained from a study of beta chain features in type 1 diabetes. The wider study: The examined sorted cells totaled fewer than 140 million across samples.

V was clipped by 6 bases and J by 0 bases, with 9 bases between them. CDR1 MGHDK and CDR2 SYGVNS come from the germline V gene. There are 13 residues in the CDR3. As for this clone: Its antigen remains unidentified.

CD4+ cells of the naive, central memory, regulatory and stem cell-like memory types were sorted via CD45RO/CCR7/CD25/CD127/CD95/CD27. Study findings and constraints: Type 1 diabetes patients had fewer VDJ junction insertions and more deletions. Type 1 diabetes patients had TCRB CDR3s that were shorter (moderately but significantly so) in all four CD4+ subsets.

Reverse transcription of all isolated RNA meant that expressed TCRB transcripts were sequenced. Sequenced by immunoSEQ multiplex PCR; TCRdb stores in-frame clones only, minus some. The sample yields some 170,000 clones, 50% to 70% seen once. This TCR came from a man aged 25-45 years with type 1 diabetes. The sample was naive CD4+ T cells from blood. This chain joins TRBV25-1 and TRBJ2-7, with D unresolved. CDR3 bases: TGTGCCAGCAGATCCACAAGCTCCTACGAGCAGTACTTC. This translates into CASRSTSSYEQYF.